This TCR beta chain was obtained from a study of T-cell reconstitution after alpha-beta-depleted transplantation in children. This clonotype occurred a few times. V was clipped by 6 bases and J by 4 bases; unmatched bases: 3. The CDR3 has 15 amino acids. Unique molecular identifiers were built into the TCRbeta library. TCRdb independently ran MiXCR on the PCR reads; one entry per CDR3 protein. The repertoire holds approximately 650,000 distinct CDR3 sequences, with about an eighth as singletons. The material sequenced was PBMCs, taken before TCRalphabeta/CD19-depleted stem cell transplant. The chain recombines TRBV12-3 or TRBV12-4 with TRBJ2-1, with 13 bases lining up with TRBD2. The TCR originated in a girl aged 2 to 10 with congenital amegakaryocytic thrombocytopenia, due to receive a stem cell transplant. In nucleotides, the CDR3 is TGTGCCAGCAGGGGACTAGCGGGACCTTACAATGAGCAGTTCTTC. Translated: CASRGLAGPYNEQFF.